The 16 T cell receptor beta chains below were found in one sample sequenced in a study of shared clonotypes between healthy human individuals. Some clones are missing from TCRdb's copy, which holds only in-frame ones; the method was immunoSEQ multiplex PCR. Of approximately 1.5 million clones listed, roughly 98.5% are singletons. The specimen was naive CD4+ T cells sorted from blood. Subset in this sample: CD45RA+ positively selected. The receptors originated from a man aged 30-40 years in good health.

The chain has TRBV11-2 and TRBJ2-7, with D perhaps being TRBD1 or TRBD2 (5 bases each). Germline V lookup: CDR1 SGHAT, CDR2 FQNNGV. The CDR3 consists of 14 residues. V was pared by 0 bases and J by 7 bases, with 13 bases between. CDR3 residues: CASSLDSGRREQYF. Written as DNA, the CDR3 is TGTGCCAGCAGCTTAGATTCGGGGCGGAGAGAGCAGTACTTC.

This chain links TRBV5-4 with TRBJ2-1; D remains unclear. Per germline, CDR1 SGHNT and CDR2 YYREEE (reference sequence). V was clipped by 1 base and J by 15 bases, with 17 bases between them. CDR3 size: 13 residues. The CDR3 sequence: CASSLWADLARFF. The CDR3 DNA reads as TGTGCCAGCAGCTTGTGGGCTGACCTCGCGCGGTTCTTC.

The rearrangement links TRBV9 to TRBJ2-3; 8 bases map to TRBD2. Looked up from germline, CDR1 is SGDLS and CDR2 is YYNGEE. The length of the CDR3 is 15 residues. Germline trimming cut 0 bases from V and 4 bases from J; bases unmatched to any gene: 4. The CDR3 DNA reads as TGTGCCAGCAGCGTAGTCAGCGGGAGAGCAGATACGCAGTATTTT. Amino acids: CASSVVSGRADTQYF.

This clone was seen once. V gene TRBV5-6 combines with J gene TRBJ1-5; D is unclear. This CDR3 has 14 residues. Per germline, CDR1 SGHDT and CDR2 YYEEEE. V lost 4 bases, J lost 5 bases, and 13 bases lay in between. CDR3 amino acids: CASSPRNRDQPQHF. The DNA for the CDR3 is TGTGCCAGCAGCCCCAGGAACAGAGATCAGCCCCAGCATTTT.

J is TRBJ1-4 and V is TRBV2; D may be TRBD1 (6 bases). Trimming shortened V by 5 bases and J by 2 bases, and 18 bases separated the two germline ends. CDR1 SNHLY and CDR2 FYNNEI come from the germline V gene. This CDR3 contains 17 residues. CDR3 sequence: CASSRRRGSGTNEKLFF. For the CDR3, the DNA is TGTGCCAGCAGTAGACGGAGGGGGTCGGGGACTAATGAAAAACTGTTTTTT.

The V call is TRBV7-2, the J call TRBJ2-7, with 7 bases matching TRBD2. The CDR3 has 16 residues. The J segment lost 0 bases and the V segment lost 4 bases, leaving 9 bases of the junction unmatched. Germline lookup yields CDR1 SGHTA and CDR2 FQGNSA. Written as DNA, the CDR3 is TGTGCCAGCAGCTCCCCAGGGAGCGGGGCCTCCTACGAGCAGTACTTC. Its translation: CASSSPGSGASYEQYF.

The rearrangement uses TRBV5-1 and TRBJ2-1; D remains unclear. Germline V gene data show CDR1 as SGHRS and CDR2 as YFSETQ. The CDR3 has 12 residues. Trimming shortened V by 6 bases and J by 4 bases, and 8 bases separated the two germline ends. CDR3 protein: CASTSTYNEQFF. The CDR3 nucleotides read TGCGCCAGCACGTCTACTTACAATGAGCAGTTCTTC.

The chain carries TRBV10-3 and TRBJ2-1; 14 nucleotides agree with TRBD2. This CDR3 region has 13 residues. Germline trimming cut 11 bases from V and 10 bases from J; bases unmatched to any gene: 7. CDR1 and CDR2 (germline): ENHRY, SYGVKD. The CDR3 bases are TGTGCCCTCCGACTAGCGGGAGGGACCGAGCAGTTCTTC. The encoded protein is CALRLAGGTEQFF.

The genes are TRBV2 and TRBJ1-2; a weak D match, TRBD1 (6 bases). The CDR3 loop spans 15 amino acids. Germline values: CDR1 SNHLY, CDR2 FYNNEI. Trimming removed 6 bases at V and 3 bases at J, with 17 bases between. CDR3 DNA: TGTGCCAGCAGCGACCACAGGGTCTCGGACTATGGCTACACCTTC. Translated, it gives CASSDHRVSDYGYTF.

This clone has only one observation. The chain is built from TRBV18 and TRBJ2-5; D is uncertain. V lost 3 bases to trimming and J lost 1 base, with 6 bases between them. Germline values: CDR1 KGHSH, CDR2 LQKENI. The CDR3 totals 13 residues. The CDR3 sequence: CASSPLSQETQYF. CDR3 bases: TGTGCCAGCTCACCTCTATCCCAAGAGACCCAGTACTTC. Using reference TRBV18 and TRBJ2-5 for the parts outside the CDR3, the full variable domain is NAGVMQNPRHLVRRRGQEARLRCSPMKGHSHVYWYRQLPEEGLKFMVYLQKENIIDESGMPKERFSAEFPKEGPSILRIQQVVRGDSAAYFCASSPLSQETQYFGPGTRLLVL.

Comments on this clone: Other DNA variants within this sample encode the same CDR3. This chain uses TRBV11-2 with TRBJ2-3; D unclear. Germline CDR1 SGHAT, CDR2 FQNNGV. This CDR3 contains 12 residues. Trimming removed 0 bases at V and 6 bases at J, with 4 bases between. CDR3 sequence (DNA): TGTGCCAGCAGCTTAGATGCGGATACGCAGTATTTT. This codes for CASSLDADTQYF.

The chain uses TRBV6-6 and TRBJ1-1; maybe TRBD1 (5 bases). Germline V gene sequence: CDR1 MNHNY, CDR2 SVGAGI (reference sequence). CDR3 length equals 14 residues. Trimming shortened V by 4 bases and J by 0 bases, and 9 bases separated the two germline ends. The CDR3 is CASSSGTVNTEAFF. CDR3 bases: TGTGCCAGCAGTTCCGGGACTGTGAACACTGAAGCTTTCTTT.

The gene calls are TRBV9 and TRBJ2-1; 11 nucleotides align to TRBD2. CDR1 is SGDLS and CDR2 is YYNGEE in the germline V gene. The CDR3 contains 17 residues. The junction had 13 bases not matched to a gene; V was cut back by 4 bases and J by 7 bases. Here the CDR3 reads CASSFTTGTSGGNEQFF. The CDR3 bases are TGTGCCAGCAGCTTTACGACCGGGACTAGCGGAGGGAATGAGCAGTTCTTC.

J is TRBJ2-7 and V is TRBV7-2, with a tentative D call TRBD1 (6 bases). The CDR3 extends over 13 amino acids. The germline V gene has CDR1 SGHTA and CDR2 FQGNSA. V lost 5 bases to trimming and J lost 6 bases, with 14 bases between them. The CDR3 sequence is CASSPRQDIEQYF. The DNA for the CDR3 is TGTGCCAGCAGCCCGCGACAGGACATCGAGCAGTACTTC.

The V call is TRBV27, the J call TRBJ2-7; D assignment may be TRBD1 or TRBD2 (5 bases each). In germline, CDR1 is MNHEY, CDR2 SMNVEV (reference sequence). Trimming left V 5 bases short and J 0 bases short, with 14 bases between. The CDR3 is 15 amino acids. The DNA of the CDR3 is TGTGCCAGCAGTAAAACCGGGACCATCTCCTACGAGCAGTACTTC. This codes for CASSKTGTISYEQYF.

The chain has TRBV25-1 and TRBJ1-4; maybe TRBD1 (6 bases). The CDR3 consists of 15 residues. The V gene's germline CDR1 is MGHDK and CDR2 SYGVNS. Trimming left V 4 bases short and J 8 bases short, with 17 bases between. The DNA of the CDR3 is TGTGCCAGCAGTGTCGGACAGCCCTCAGGAGAAAAACTGTTTTTT. Encoded protein: CASSVGQPSGEKLFF.